This T cell receptor (beta chain) came from a study of identical twins. In this sample, this clonotype turned up a few times. This CDR3 contains 13 residues. V lost 6 bases and J lost 6, with 12 bases in between. Germline loops: CDR1 MDHEN, CDR2 SYDVKM. MiXCR, applied by TCRdb to the 5' RACE reads, yields one record per CDR3 protein. The repertoire holds 420,000 or so distinct CDR3 sequences, with about 18% as singletons. The sequenced sample was naive T cells sorted from blood. This receptor was identified in a man aged 45-65 years in good health. The chain employs TRBV28 and TRBJ2-1; D remains ambiguous. CDR3 bases: TGTGCCAGCAGACTCCTACCGGGCAATGAGCAGTTCTTC. Encoded protein: CASRLLPGNEQFF. The whole variable domain, remainder taken from reference TRBV28 and TRBJ2-1, is DVKVTQSSRYLVKRTGEKVFLECVQDMDHENMFWYRQDPGLGLRLIYFSYDVKMKEKGDIPEGYSVSREKKERFSLILESASTNQTSMYLCASRLLPGNEQFFGPGTRLTVL.